This T cell receptor beta chain comes out of a study of shared clonotypes between healthy human individuals (dated by TCRdb to 2020 to 2021). Study-wide context: Three men and two women, aged 18 to 49 years, made up the cohort. For each donor, three plates each were used for CD4 naive and CD4 memory, two plates were used for CD8 naive, and one plate was used for CD8 memory. To estimate repertoire size and how much clonotype sharing occurs between individuals, the study deeply sequenced the blood TCR repertoires of 4 to 6 healthy adults. To increase sequencing depth and limit assay-specific biases, different laboratories used diverse techniques to prepare libraries and sequence TCR repertoires. Per donor, leukapheresis produced somewhere between about 0.8 and 9 billion PBMCs.

V is pared back by 2 bases and J by 3 bases, with 11 bases lying between the germline termini. CDR1 SGHTA and CDR2 FQGNSA are derived from the germline V gene. CDR3 length: 15 amino acids, cysteine to phenylalanine. This entry keeps only the CDR3 DNA: 45 bases, framed from base 1. With regard to this clone: Its antigen is not yet known. No much larger clonotype is one base removed from it; base qualities were not supplied.

Summary of the overall study and its limitations: Even with the large sequencing depth, rarefaction of the sorted-subset datasets indicated that sequencing was incomplete. Compared with non-shared clonotypes, clonotypes shared by all four sorted-subset donors had higher generation probabilities. Across a few donors, around 5% of naive CD4, roughly 3.5% of naive CD8, under 2.5% of memory CD4, and 0.4% to 0.45% of memory CD8 clonotypes were shared. Larger estimated clonotype richness was generally found for naive subsets than for memory subsets. Only blood was sampled, and tissue TCR repertoires likely differ from those in blood. Based on pairwise subsampling, the degree of clonotype sharing among donors was expected to be affected by sequencing depth. The genetic and exposure-history diversity represented was limited by the small number of donors.

The donors were healthy, HIV-negative adults who had no recently reported acute infections or vaccinations. Every donor was a Caucasian adult residing in Nashville, Tennessee, USA. CD4+ T cells were enriched by magnetic negative selection, after which naive cells were positively selected on CD45RA and the negative fraction was taken as the memory subset. After blood collection by leukapheresis, PBMCs were isolated using Ficoll-Histopaque density gradient centrifugation and then cryopreserved in the vapor phase of liquid nitrogen. Analytical flow cytometry was used to check the purity and quantity of each magnetically sorted T cell population. From each sorted fraction, genomic DNA was isolated and quantified by UV absorbance on a Nanodrop 2000c. Using the deep immunoSEQ assay, multiplex PCR amplified TCR CDR3 regions from genomic DNA. For each cell subset, the extracted genomic DNA was distributed evenly across all wells of several immunoSEQ 96-well plates, and each plate served as one replicate. For sorted subsets, each replicate PCR was loaded with about 200 ng genomic DNA, equivalent to roughly 30,000 T cell genomes. Purified libraries were measured with a Qubit 3.0 fluorometer, size-checked on a Bioanalyzer 2100, and measured again with the KAPA Library Quantification kit. Every immunoSEQ 96-well plate was sequenced on a separate single-read 150-cycle Illumina NextSeq 550 flow cell. Processing in the source paper ran as follows. Because the immunoSEQ output held only junctional sequences and lacked quality scores, the filtering could not match the filtering applied to full-length reads. Sequences were annotated with PyIR, a Python wrapper for IgBLAST v1.9, and V/J genes and CDR3 were assigned using IMGT germline references. Any read was removed if the V/J assignment was weak (E-value above 1e-6), the CDR3 was missing, or the read contained stop codons, out-of-frame junctions, or ambiguous translated residues. V3J clonotypes were defined as sequences sharing an identical inferred V gene, J gene, and CDR3 amino acid sequence. Percentage overlap between repertoires was computed as shared unique clonotypes divided by the size of the smaller repertoire. Richness of each repertoire was evaluated using RTK rarefaction, the Chao1 estimator, and Recon v2.1 estimates of unobserved clonotypes. Generation probabilities were computed with OLGA for all TCRbeta clonotypes obtained by the gDNA method from several donors. This immuneACCESS table, as held by TCRdb, lists in-frame sequences with V and J called but not all clones. Of the missing ones, under half trace to an unresolved V gene in checked studies; the others have no known cause. The V and J calls and clone size were taken over from that table, and D and trimming were inferred from the DNA. The sample records about 2,500,000 clones, 85% to 95% of which are singletons. In total, the top ten clones hold roughly 0.13% of the sample.

Sequencing was performed on naive CD4+ T cells sorted from blood. Per the publication, the cell subset or site label means: CD45RA+ positively selected. This sequence originates from a man aged 18 to 29 in good health. The chain employs TRBV7-2 and TRBJ1-5; the D gene lacks a confident call. The nucleotide sequence is given as TGTGCCAGCAGCTTATCGGGCAGCTCCAATCAGCCCCAGCATTTT. It specifies CASSLSGSSNQPQHF.